Below are 14 T cell receptor beta chains sequenced from a single sample in a study of CD8+CD57+ T cells in acquired aplastic anemia. Profiling of TCR beta VDJ combinations and CDR3 sequences used genomic DNA as template. TCRdb re-analysed the reads in MiXCR, keeping a single row per CDR3 protein. The table records some 160,000 distinct CDR3 sequences, roughly half of them present only once. Only patients with CD8+CD57+ cell expansion on flow cytometry were chosen for sequencing. Sequenced input: sorted CD4+, CD8+, or CD8+CD57+ T cells (not recorded which) from PBMCs. These receptor sequences come from a human donor with aplastic anemia.

The V and J genes are TRBV7-2 and TRBJ2-7; possibly TRBD1 or TRBD2 for D (5 bases each). Trimming left V 8 bases short and J 3 bases short, with 17 bases between. Germline lookup yields CDR1 SGHTA and CDR2 FQGNSA. The CDR3 is made up of 14 amino acids. CDR3 bases: TGTGCCAGCGGCAACCTAGCACAGGACTACGAGCAGTACTTC. Its translation: CASGNLAQDYEQYF.

To note about this clonotype: This could be a read error, since a much larger clone is one nucleotide away. V and J are TRBV6-2 or TRBV6-3 and TRBJ2-5, with 7 nucleotides matching TRBD1. CDR1 MNHEY and CDR2 SVGEGT come from the germline V gene. V trimming: 5 bases; J trimming: 7 bases; junction bases outside the gene matches: 10. The CDR3 runs 14 residues. This CDR3 reads CASSATGVPGTQYF. As DNA, the CDR3 is TGTGCCAGCAGTGCCACAGGGGTCCCAGGGACCCAGTACTTC.

V is TRBV15 and J is TRBJ2-7; 8 nucleotides align to TRBD1. The germline gives CDR1 LNHNV, CDR2 YYDKDF (reference sequence). The J segment lost 2 bases and the V segment lost 3 bases, leaving 9 bases of the junction unmatched. The CDR3 length is 16 residues. The CDR3 nucleotides are TGTGCCACCAGCAGCTTATACAGGGGGTCGGCCTACGAGCAGTACTTC. Amino acid sequence: CATSSLYRGSAYEQYF.

This clonotype came up a few times. The V call is TRBV25-1, the J call TRBJ2-5; 10 bases line up with TRBD2. The CDR3 covers 17 residues. Germline lookup yields CDR1 MGHDK and CDR2 SYGVNS. The V segment lost 3 bases and the J segment 1 base; nucleotides outside the gene matches: 8. CDR3 amino acids: CASSELAGAEVQETQYF. CDR3 nucleotides: TGTGCCAGCAGTGAGCTAGCGGGAGCTGAGGTCCAAGAGACCCAGTACTTC. Full variable domain (remainder filled in from reference TRBV25-1 and TRBJ2-5): EADIYQTPRYLVIGTGKKITLECSQTMGHDKMYWYQQDPGMELHLIHYSYGVNSTEKGDLSSESTVSRIRTEHFPLTLESARPSHTSQYLCASSELAGAEVQETQYFGPGTRLLVL.

The gene calls are TRBV20-1 and TRBJ2-3; 7 bases align to TRBD1. Germline trimming cut 6 bases from V and 7 bases from J; bases unmatched to any gene: 16. This CDR3 has 15 residues. The germline V gene encodes CDR1 DFQATT and CDR2 SNEGSKA (reference sequence). Written as DNA, the CDR3 is TGCAGTGCCCCCACCCGAAGACAGGGTGTAAATACGCAGTATTTT. It codes for CSAPTRRQGVNTQYF.

This clonotype has only one observation. V is TRBV7-6 and J is TRBJ2-7, with 9 bases matching TRBD1. The CDR3 is 13 residues long. J gave up 6 bases and V 4 bases, and 4 bases lay outside the gene matches. The germline CDR1 and CDR2 sequences are SGHVS and FNYEAQ. The DNA of the CDR3 is TGTGCCAGCAGCTGGGACAGGGCGTCCGAGCAGTACTTC. Translating gives CASSWDRASEQYF. Full variable domain (outside the CDR3, taken from reference TRBV7-6 and TRBJ2-7): GAGVSQSPRYKVTKRGQDVALRCDPISGHVSLYWYRQALGQGPEFLTYFNYEAQQDKSGLPNDRFSAERPEGSISTLTIQRTEQRDSAMYRCASSWDRASEQYFGPGTRLTVT.

The rearrangement uses TRBV18 and TRBJ1-2; TRBD1 might be the D (5 bases). With 6 bases removed from V and 4 bases from J, the gap between germline ends came to 15 bases. Germline V gene sequence: CDR1 KGHSH, CDR2 LQKENI. This CDR3 has 14 residues. Here the CDR3 reads CASSTESGGYGYTF. The CDR3 DNA sequence: TGTGCCAGCTCTACCGAGTCCGGGGGCTATGGCTACACCTTC.

This clonotype turned up a few times. This chain joins TRBV19 and TRBJ1-6; D gene unclear. This CDR3 contains 13 residues. Between the trimmed V and J ends, which lost 5 bases and 8 bases, there was a span of 10 bases. Germline CDR1 LNHDA, CDR2 SQIVND (reference sequence). The CDR3 loop is CASSFEGDSPLHF. The CDR3 region has the DNA TGTGCCAGTAGTTTCGAGGGAGATTCACCCCTCCACTTT.

This clonotype was counted only a few times. This chain links TRBV10-3 with TRBJ1-6; the match to TRBD1 covers 8 bases. The CDR3 spans 15 residues. Trimming took 6 bases from V and 10 from J; bases not matched to a gene: 11. Looked up from germline, CDR1 is ENHRY and CDR2 is SYGVKD. The CDR3 DNA reads as TGTGCCATCAGCCTTACATTGGACAGGGACTCACCCCTCCACTTT. It encodes CAISLTLDRDSPLHF.

This clonotype came up a few times. The chain uses TRBV10-3 and TRBJ2-1; D possibly corresponds to TRBD2 (5 bases). Trimming pared 11 bases from V and 0 bases from J, leaving 17 bases between. The CDR3 totals 15 residues. In germline, CDR1 is ENHRY, CDR2 SYGVKD. The CDR3 loop reads CAGGTGSLSYNEQFF. The CDR3 DNA sequence: TGTGCCGGAGGAACTGGGTCCCTCTCCTACAATGAGCAGTTCTTC.

Ten or more counts support this clonotype. The chain recombines TRBV7-6 with TRBJ1-2; 8 bases are shared with TRBD1. V shed 5 bases and J 8 bases; nucleotides not matched to a gene: 7. The CDR3 totals 13 residues. Germline assignment: CDR1 SGHVS and CDR2 FNYEAQ. CDR3 residues: CASSQDRVGGYTF. In nucleotides, the CDR3 is TGTGCCAGCAGCCAGGACAGGGTGGGCGGCTACACCTTC. The variable domain in full, completed from reference TRBV7-6 and TRBJ1-2, reads GAGVSQSPRYKVTKRGQDVALRCDPISGHVSLYWYRQALGQGPEFLTYFNYEAQQDKSGLPNDRFSAERPEGSISTLTIQRTEQRDSAMYRCASSQDRVGGYTFGSGTRLTVV.

J is TRBJ2-7 and V is TRBV9; weak D call: TRBD1 (7 bases). The germline V and J ends were trimmed by 3 bases and 3 bases, with 16 bases remaining between them. Germline loops: CDR1 SGDLS, CDR2 YYNGEE. The CDR3 has 15 amino acids. CDR3 amino acids: CASSAGAGQFYEQYF. CDR3 sequence (DNA): TGTGCCAGCAGCGCAGGGGCGGGACAGTTCTACGAGCAGTACTTC.

The chain's CDR3 is CATSGSGQPQHF. In DNA, the CDR3 is TGTGCCACCAGCGGGTCAGGACAGCCCCAGCATTTT. The rearrangement joins TRBV15 to TRBJ1-5; D is unclear. Germline lookup yields CDR1 LNHNV and CDR2 YYDKDF (reference sequence). V dropped 5 bases and J dropped 7 bases, with 9 bases sitting between them. The CDR3 extends over 12 amino acids.

This clonotype was observed at least ten times. The V gene is TRBV12-3 or TRBV12-4, the J gene TRBJ2-1, with D hard to call. Trimming shortened V by 3 bases and J by 6 bases, and 6 bases separated the two germline ends. CDR3 length: 12 amino acids. The DNA of the CDR3 is TGTGCCAGCAGTTTGTTGGGCAATGAGCAGTTCTTC. Protein product: CASSLLGNEQFF.